The entry below describes one T cell receptor (beta chain). The target of this receptor is not known. No base quality information exists; no much larger clone differs at one position. The entry originates in a study of blood T cell repertoires in COVID-19 (dated by TCRdb to 2019 to 2021). Background on the whole study: The collaborator samples originated in the United States, Italy and Spain and spanned the acute and convalescent phases of COVID-19. The material from the prospective study consisted of cDNA or gDNA derived from T cells, B-cell-depleted T cells, or PBMCs. The dataset comprised deeply sampled blood TCRbeta repertoires from subjects exposed to, actively infected with, or recovered from COVID-19. The repertoires were released in a freely available public database intended as a resource for research on the immune response to SARS-CoV-2. Samples were obtained from the ongoing ImmuneRACE study (first 160 participants) and from 1,200 or so subjects provided by 6 global collaborators. Nearly every sample came with metadata listing a de-identified subject ID, COVID-19 status, age in years and sex. Where available, HLA class I and class II types were obtained from metadata supplied by the sample provider rather than from assay-based typing.

Whole blood was collected in K2EDTA tubes by collaborating institutions according to the institutions' own protocols. For TCRbeta analysis, collaborator samples were shipped as frozen whole blood, as isolated PBMCs, or as DNA extracted from either sample type. Broader findings and caveats from the paper: Clinical and demographic metadata were provided uncurated, with the amount varying by source and participant.

Based on the germline V gene, the CDR1 and CDR2 sequences are SGDLS and YYNGEE. V drops 0 bases and J drops 2 bases, leaving 11 bases in between. Taken from cysteine to phenylalanine, the CDR3 has 15 residues. Only the CDR3 DNA is retained, 45 bases long and in frame from the first base. TCRbeta CDR3 regions were amplified from genomic DNA using the immunoSEQ Assay, a bias-controlled multiplex PCR. Concerning the study's data processing: The number of nucleated cells in each sample was estimated from the amplification of reference gene primers within the assay. To quantify the absolute abundance of each unique TCRbeta CDR3 rearrangement, sequence reads were collapsed and filtered. Productive Simpson clonality was computed per sample as the square root of Simpson's diversity index over productive rearrangements. Not all clones reach the TCRdb copy of this immuneACCESS table, which keeps in-frame sequences only. Checked studies attribute under half of the gap to unresolved V genes and leave the rest unexplained. For V, J and clone size, that table is used; D and trimming come from the DNA. Recorded for this sample are tens of thousands of clones; about 85% of them occurred a single time. The ten largest clones represent about 14% of the sample.

The receptor's source is a human donor with acute or convalescent COVID-19. The donor label of this sample is uncertain. Sequencing was carried out using peripheral blood. The rearrangement combines TRBV9 with TRBJ1-2; a tentative D call is TRBD1 (5 bases match). The DNA sequence is given as TGTGCCAGCAGCGTAGCTTGGGGCGCAAACTATGGCTACACCTTC. Its product reads: CASSVAWGANYGYTF.